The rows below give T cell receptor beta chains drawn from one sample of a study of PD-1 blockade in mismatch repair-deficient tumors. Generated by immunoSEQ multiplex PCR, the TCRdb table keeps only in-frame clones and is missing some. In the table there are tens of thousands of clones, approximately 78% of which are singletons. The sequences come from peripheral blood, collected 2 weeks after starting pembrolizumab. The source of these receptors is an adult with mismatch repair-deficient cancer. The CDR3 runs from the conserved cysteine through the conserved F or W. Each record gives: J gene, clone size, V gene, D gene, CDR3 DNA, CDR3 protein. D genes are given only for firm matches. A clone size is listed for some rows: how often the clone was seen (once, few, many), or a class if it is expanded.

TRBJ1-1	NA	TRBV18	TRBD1	TGTGCCAGCTCACCTCGGAGGGGGCCTGAAGCTTTCTTT	CASSPRRGPEAFF
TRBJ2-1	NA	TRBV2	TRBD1	TGTGCCAGCAGTGAGAGGGCAGGGGGAACGCAGTTCTTC	CASSERAGGTQFF
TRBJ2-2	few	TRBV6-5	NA	TGTGCCAGCATTCGGACAGCGTACACCGGGGAGCTGTTTTTT	CASIRTAYTGELFF
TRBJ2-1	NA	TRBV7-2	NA	TGTGCCAGCAGCTCCCGGGACAATGAGCAGTTCTTC	CASSSRDNEQFF
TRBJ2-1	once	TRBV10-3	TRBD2	TGTGCCATCAGTGAAAGCGGGATCAATGAGCAGTTCTTC	CAISESGINEQFF
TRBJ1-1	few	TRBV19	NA	TGTGCCAGTACCGAGGGACAAAACACTGAAGCTTTCTTT	CASTEGQNTEAFF
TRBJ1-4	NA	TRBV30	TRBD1	TGTGCCTCGGGACAGGCCGAAAAACTGTTTTTT	CASGQAEKLFF
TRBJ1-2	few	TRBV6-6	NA	TGTGCCAGCAGTTACTCGGACAGTAACTATGGCTACACCTTC	CASSYSDSNYGYTF
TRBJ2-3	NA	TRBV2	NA	TGTGCCAGCAGTGATGTTGACTTAACGAAAACAGATACGCAGTATTTT	CASSDVDLTKTDTQYF
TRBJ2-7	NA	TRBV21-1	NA	TGTGCCAGAGAGCGGGAGGGGAAAAAAAGCTCCTACGAGCAGTACTTC	CAREREGKKSSYEQYF
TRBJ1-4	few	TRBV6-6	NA	TGTGCCAGCAGTTATGGATATGAAAAACTGTTTTTT	CASSYGYEKLFF
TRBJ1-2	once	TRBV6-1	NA	TGTGCCAGCAAGACAGTTCCCATCAACTATGGCTACACCTTC	CASKTVPINYGYTF
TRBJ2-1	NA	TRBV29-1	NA	TGCAGCGTTCAGGGCCGGGACTACAATGAGCAGTTCTTC	CSVQGRDYNEQFF
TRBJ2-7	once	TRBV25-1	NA	TGTGCCAGCAGTGAAACAGGGTTAAAATCCTACGAGCAGTACTTC	CASSETGLKSYEQYF
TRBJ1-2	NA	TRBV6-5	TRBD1	TGTGCCAGCAGTGAAATCAGGGGGCGAAATGGCTACACCTTC	CASSEIRGRNGYTF
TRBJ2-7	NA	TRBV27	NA	TGTGCCAGCAGTTCCGGGACCCCACCCTACGAGCAGTACTTC	CASSSGTPPYEQYF
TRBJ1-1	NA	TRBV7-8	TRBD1	TGTGCCAGCAGAAACAAAAGGGGGCAGAGCACTGAAGCTTTCTTT	CASRNKRGQSTEAFF
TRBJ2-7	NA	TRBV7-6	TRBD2	TGTGCCAGCAGCTTAAGTTGGGCTAGCGGGAGCCACGAGCAGTACTTC	CASSLSWASGSHEQYF
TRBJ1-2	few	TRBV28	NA	TGTGCCAGCAGTTCATCCCCCCTTAACTATGGCTACACCTTC	CASSSSPLNYGYTF
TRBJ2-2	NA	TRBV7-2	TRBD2	TGTGCCAGCAGCCTCACTAGCGGAACCGGGGAGCTGTTTTTT	CASSLTSGTGELFF
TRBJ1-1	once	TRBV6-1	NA	TGTGCCAGCAGTGCTACAGGGAACACTGAAGCTTTCTTT	CASSATGNTEAFF
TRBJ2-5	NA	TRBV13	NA	TGTGCCAGCAGCAGAGGGACATTACAAGAGACCCAGTACTTC	CASSRGTLQETQYF
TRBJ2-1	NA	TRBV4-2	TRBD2	TGTGCCAGCAGCCCCCTAGCGGGGACCTACAATGAGCAGTTCTTC	CASSPLAGTYNEQFF
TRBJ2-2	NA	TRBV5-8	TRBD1	TGTGCCAGCAGCCGAACACAGGGGGTTGGCGGGGAGCTGTTTTTT	CASSRTQGVGGELFF
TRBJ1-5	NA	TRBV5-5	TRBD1	TGTGCCAGCAGCTTGAGGAGGGGACAGGGGACACAGCCCCAGCATTTT	CASSLRRGQGTQPQHF
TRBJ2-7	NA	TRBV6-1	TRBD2	TGTGCCAGCAGCTTCAGACTAGCGGAACTCTACGAGCAGTACTTC	CASSFRLAELYEQYF
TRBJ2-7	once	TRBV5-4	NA	TGTGCCAGCAGCCTTGGACTCACAAGCGACTACGAGCAGTACTTC	CASSLGLTSDYEQYF
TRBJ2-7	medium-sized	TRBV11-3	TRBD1	TGTGCCAGCAGCTACTCCGGGACAGGGGACGAGCAGTACTTC	CASSYSGTGDEQYF
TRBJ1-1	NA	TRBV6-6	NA	TGTGCCAGCAGTTACTCGCTACAGGATACTGAAGCTTTCTTT	CASSYSLQDTEAFF
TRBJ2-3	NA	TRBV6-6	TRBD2	TGTGCCAGCAGTTACGCGGGAGTAGCAGATACGCAGTATTTT	CASSYAGVADTQYF
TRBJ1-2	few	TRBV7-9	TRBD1	TGTGCCAGCAGCCAGGACCAGGGGGCTGGTGTTGGCTACACCTTC	CASSQDQGAGVGYTF
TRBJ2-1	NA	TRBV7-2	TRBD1	TGTGCCAGCAGCTTAGCCCCCGGGACAGGGATCAATGAGCAGTTCTTC	CASSLAPGTGINEQFF
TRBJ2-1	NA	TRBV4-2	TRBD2	TGTGCCAGCAGCCAAGATGGGCCAGCGGGAGCACACTACAATGAGCAGTTCTTC	CASSQDGPAGAHYNEQFF
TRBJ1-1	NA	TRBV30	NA	TGTGCCGGCACCCAGCGTGATGAAGCTTTCTTT	CAGTQRDEAFF
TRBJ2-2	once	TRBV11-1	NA	TGTGCCAGCAGCTTAGACCAGTCGACCACCGGGGAGCTGTTTTTT	CASSLDQSTTGELFF
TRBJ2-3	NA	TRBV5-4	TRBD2	TGTGCCAGCAGCATGGGAGCGGGGGACGGCACAGATACGCAGTATTTT	CASSMGAGDGTDTQYF
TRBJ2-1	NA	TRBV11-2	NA	TGTGCCAGCAGCTTAGAGCCTAGCGCGTGGTCCTACAATGAGCAGTTCTTC	CASSLEPSAWSYNEQFF
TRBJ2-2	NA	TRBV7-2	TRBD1	TGTGCCAGCAGCCCCCGACAGGGAACCGGGGAGCTGTTTTTT	CASSPRQGTGELFF
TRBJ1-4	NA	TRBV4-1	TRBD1	TGCGCCAGCAGCCAAGTACCGGGACAGGGGGTTGAAAAACTGTTTTTT	CASSQVPGQGVEKLFF
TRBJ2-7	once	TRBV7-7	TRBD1	TGTGCTAGCAGCCCGGGACAGGGCTACGAGCAGTACTTC	CASSPGQGYEQYF
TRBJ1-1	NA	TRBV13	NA	TGTGCCAGCAGCTTAGGCCTTACTTTGAACACTGAAGCTTTCTTT	CASSLGLTLNTEAFF
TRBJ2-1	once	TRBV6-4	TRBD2	TGTGCCAGCAGTCTTAGCGGGAGTGCTAATGAGCAGTTCTTC	CASSLSGSANEQFF
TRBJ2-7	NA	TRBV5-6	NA	TGTGCCAGCAGCTTGGGTGTAAAGACCTCCTACGAGCAGTACTTC	CASSLGVKTSYEQYF
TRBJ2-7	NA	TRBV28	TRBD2	TGTGCCAGCAGTCTCCAACTAGCGGGAGGGCCGGGCGAGCAGTACTTC	CASSLQLAGGPGEQYF
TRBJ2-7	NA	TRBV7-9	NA	TGTGCCAGCAGCTTATCGGGGGCGCGCGGCTACGAGCAGTACTTC	CASSLSGARGYEQYF
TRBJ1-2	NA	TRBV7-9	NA	TGTGCCAGCAGCTCCGGACGTTTCCTGACGGGAAGGGGAGGCTACACCTTC	CASSSGRFLTGRGGYTF
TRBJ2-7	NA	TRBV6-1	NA	TGTGCCAGCAGTGAACTCCACAACTCCTACGAGCAGTACTTC	CASSELHNSYEQYF
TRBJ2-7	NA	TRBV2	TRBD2	TGTGCCAGCAGTGAAGCCTCGGGGCTAGCGGGAGACGAGCAGTACTTC	CASSEASGLAGDEQYF
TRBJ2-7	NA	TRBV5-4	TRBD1	TGTGCCAGCAGCTTTGGGGACAGGGGTTACGAGCAGTACTTC	CASSFGDRGYEQYF
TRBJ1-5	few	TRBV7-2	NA	TGTGCCAGCAGCCCGTCTGATAGCAATCAGCCCCAGCATTTT	CASSPSDSNQPQHF
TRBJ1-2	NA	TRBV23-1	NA	TGCGCCAGCACCCCTGACATAAACTATGGCTACACCTTC	CASTPDINYGYTF